The rows below give T cell receptor beta chains drawn from one sample of a study of cytomegalovirus exposure and HLA in healthy donors. Here immunoSEQ multiplex PCR was the method, and the copy in TCRdb shows in-frame clones only, minus some. This table holds roughly 100,000 clones, over 70% found once. The sample taken for sequencing was PBMCs. Receptors originate from a female donor in good health and CMV-seronegative. The CDR3 runs from the conserved cysteine through the conserved F or W.

v_gene: TRBV7-9; j_gene: TRBJ2-1; CDR3aa: CASSYPGGNEQFF
v_gene: TRBV7-2; j_gene: TRBJ1-4; CDR3aa: CASSRDRGFAEKLFF
v_gene: TRBV30; j_gene: TRBJ2-7; CDR3aa: CAWSQGYEQYF
v_gene: TRBV19; j_gene: TRBJ1-1; CDR3aa: CASSINGDTEAFF
v_gene: TRBV6-5; j_gene: TRBJ2-1; CDR3aa: CASSYRAGGAYNEQFF
v_gene: TRBV9; j_gene: TRBJ2-1; CDR3aa: CASSVSSGQGYNEQFF
v_gene: TRBV28; j_gene: TRBJ2-7; CDR3aa: CASSFLAGVAYEQYF
v_gene: TRBV7-2; j_gene: TRBJ2-5; CDR3aa: CASSRDRGPETQYF
v_gene: TRBV6-6; j_gene: TRBJ1-5; CDR3aa: CASSSSVGGGQPQHF
v_gene: TRBV6-1; j_gene: TRBJ2-2; CDR3aa: CATRFSLAGVGELFF